Below, 30 T cell receptor beta chains from the same sample are listed, as sequenced in a study of PD-L1 blockade in urothelial cancer. Sequencing was performed with immunoSEQ multiplex PCR; in TCRdb, only in-frame clones are kept and a portion is missing. This sample has some 56,000 clones, with 65% to 90% found just once. As to time point: pretreatment peripheral blood. The material was PBMCs, obtained around atezolizumab (anti-PD-L1) treatment. The receptors derive from a man between 70 and 80 years old with urothelial cancer.

CDR3 region: CASSLTRGSYEQYF. Here the CDR3 DNA reads TGTGCCAGCAGTTTAACCAGGGGATCCTACGAGCAGTACTTC. This chain links TRBV27 with TRBJ2-7; the D gene is possibly TRBD1 (6 bases). The V end was cut by 2 bases, the J end by 1 base, with 9 bases between. The CDR3 is 14 amino acids. CDR1 MNHEY and CDR2 SMNVEV come from the germline V gene (reference sequence).

V usage is TRBV4-1 and J usage is TRBJ2-3, with 8 bases lining up with TRBD2. Germline V gene lookup returns CDR1 MGHRA and CDR2 YSYEKL. CDR3 length: 14 residues. V lost 0 bases to trimming and J lost 14 bases; unmatched junction nucleotides: 10. CDR3 in amino acids: CASSQDRSGGYAYF. The CDR3 nucleotides read TGCGCCAGCAGCCAAGATCGCAGCGGGGGATACGCGTATTTT.

This chain joins TRBV5-1 and TRBJ2-1, with 12 bases fitting TRBD2. Germline-derived CDR1 and CDR2 are SGHRS and YFSETQ. V lost 4 bases and J lost 12; bases outside the gene matches: 17. The CDR3 is 17 residues long. The CDR3 nucleotides are TGCGCCAGCAGCGACACCCACCTTCTAGCGGGAGGGCCAAGGCAGTTCTTC. Translating gives CASSDTHLLAGGPRQFF.

This clone was detected only once. The rearrangement joins TRBV5-4 to TRBJ2-7, with 8 bases identical to TRBD1. With V trimmed by 2 bases and J by 2 bases, 3 bases remained unmatched. CDR1 SGHNT and CDR2 YYREEE come from the germline V gene (reference sequence). The CDR3 totals 14 residues. DNA for the CDR3: TGTGCCAGCAGCTTATCAGGGGGCCCCTACGAGCAGTACTTC. It translates to CASSLSGGPYEQYF.

The chain couples TRBV5-8 to TRBJ2-6; 10 bases are a match to TRBD1. V gave up 5 bases and J gave up 4 bases; unmatched junction bases: 12. This CDR3 comprises 18 residues. CDR1 SGHTS and CDR2 YDEGEE come from the germline V gene. Here the CDR3 DNA reads TGTGCCAGCAGAAGCTGGGGACAGGGGCTAAGCGGGGCCAACGTCCTGACTTTC. It specifies CASRSWGQGLSGANVLTF.

The chain is built from TRBV19 and TRBJ1-1, with TRBD1 matching over 9 bases. V gave up 6 bases and J gave up 5 bases; unmatched junction bases: 7. This CDR3 spans 14 amino acids. Germline V gene lookup returns CDR1 LNHDA and CDR2 SQIVND (reference sequence). CDR3 nucleotide sequence: TGTGCCAGTAGGCCAGAGACAGGGGGGACTGAAGCTTTCTTT. Translation gives CASRPETGGTEAFF.

This clone was recorded a few times. Here the CDR3 reads CASKGGLNTEAFF. CDR3 sequence (DNA): TGTGCCAGCAAGGGCGGGCTTAACACTGAAGCTTTCTTT. The chain recombines TRBV28 with TRBJ1-1; D is unclear. Trimming stripped 7 bases from V and 2 bases from J, with 11 bases between. The CDR3 has 13 amino acids. The germline V gene encodes CDR1 MDHEN and CDR2 SYDVKM.

The chain recombines TRBV13 with TRBJ2-2; tentatively, D is TRBD2 (6 bases). The CDR3 contains 16 residues. V lost 3 bases, J lost 6 bases, and 17 bases lay in between. Germline V lookup: CDR1 PRHDT, CDR2 FYEKMQ (reference sequence). Here the CDR3 DNA reads TGTGCCAGCAGCTTGCGGTATTATAGCGGAGCCGGGGAGCTGTTTTTT. Its translation: CASSLRYYSGAGELFF.

The V call is TRBV29-1, the J call TRBJ2-1; 7 bases line up with TRBD1. This CDR3 contains 14 residues. V lost 7 bases and J lost 0; bases outside the gene matches: 6. The germline CDR1 and CDR2 sequences are SQVTM and ANQGSEA. The CDR3, as DNA: TGCAGCGGACGGGGACAGAGCTCCTACAATGAGCAGTTCTTC. This translates into CSGRGQSSYNEQFF.

The chain joins TRBV9 to TRBJ2-1; weak D call: TRBD2 (6 bases). This CDR3 has 15 amino acids. Germline values: CDR1 SGDLS, CDR2 YYNGEE. The V end was cut by 0 bases, the J end by 8 bases, with 15 bases between. In DNA form, the CDR3 reads TGTGCCAGCAGCGTAGGAGGAGGGCAGGGATATGAGCAGTTCTTC. It translates to CASSVGGGQGYEQFF.

This clone appeared a single time. This chain links TRBV10-3 with TRBJ1-2; D perhaps matches TRBD1 (5 bases). From germline, CDR1 is ENHRY and CDR2 SYGVKD. V gave up 2 bases and J gave up 6 bases, with 10 bases separating them. The CDR3 runs 13 residues. This CDR3 is CAISEGATNGYTF. In nucleotides, the CDR3 is TGTGCCATCAGTGAGGGGGCCACTAATGGCTACACCTTC.

This rearrangement joins TRBV9 to TRBJ2-1; maybe TRBD2 (5 bases). This CDR3 has 16 amino acids. The germline gives CDR1 SGDLS, CDR2 YYNGEE. V lost 2 bases and J 5 bases, leaving 17 bases between the germline ends. This CDR3 is CASSVRADLRNNEQFF. The CDR3 DNA sequence: TGTGCCAGCAGCGTGAGGGCGGACCTACGTAACAATGAGCAGTTCTTC. The whole variable domain, filled in from reference TRBV9 and TRBJ2-1, reads DSGVTQTPKHLITATGQRVTLRCSPRSGDLSVYWYQQSLDQGLQFLIQYYNGEERAKGNILERFSAQQFPDLHSELNLSSLELGDSALYFCASSVRADLRNNEQFFGPGTRLTVL.

This clone showed up just once. The chain joins TRBV2 to TRBJ1-1, with D unresolved. The CDR3 runs 13 residues. Trimming removed 4 bases from V and 3 bases from J, with 9 bases in between. CDR1 is SNHLY, CDR2 FYNNEI, per germline. CDR3 amino acids: CASSALEDTEAFF. In nucleotides, the CDR3 is TGTGCCAGCAGTGCCCTGGAGGACACTGAAGCTTTCTTT.

This rearrangement joins TRBV30 to TRBJ1-1; 8 positions agree with TRBD1. The germline CDR1 and CDR2 sequences are GTSNPN and SVGIG (reference sequence). This CDR3 comprises 14 residues. The trim removed 5 bases at V and 1 base at J, leaving 6 bases unmatched. The CDR3 protein is CAWVRGLGNTEAFF. The DNA of the CDR3 is TGTGCCTGGGTCAGGGGGCTTGGGAACACTGAAGCTTTCTTT.

The rearrangement links TRBV11-2 to TRBJ2-3, with D perhaps TRBD2 (5 bases). CDR3 length: 14 amino acids. V was clipped by 0 bases and J by 5 bases, with 9 bases between them. CDR1 and CDR2 (germline): SGHAT, FQNNGV. CDR3 coding DNA: TGTGCCAGCAGCTTAGATCCGGGGAGAGATACGCAGTATTTT. This gives the protein CASSLDPGRDTQYF. Together with reference TRBV11-2 and TRBJ2-3, the CDR3 gives the full variable domain: EAGVAQSPRYKIIEKRQSVAFWCNPISGHATLYWYQQILGQGPKLLIQFQNNGVVDDSQLPKDRFSAERLKGVDSTLKIQPAKLEDSAVYLCASSLDPGRDTQYFGPGTRLTVL.

This rearrangement joins TRBV28 to TRBJ1-2; D unclear. CDR1 is MDHEN, CDR2 SYDVKM, per germline. The V end lost 6 bases, the J end lost 0 bases, and 11 bases lay between the germline ends. The CDR3 runs 14 residues. CDR3 residues: CASRAPPPNYGYTF. CDR3 DNA: TGTGCCAGCAGGGCTCCGCCACCTAACTATGGCTACACCTTC.

The chain couples TRBV7-8 to TRBJ2-7, with D possibly matching TRBD2 (5 bases). Germline V gene lookup returns CDR1 SGHVS and CDR2 FQNEAQ. V was pared by 1 base and J by 1 base, with 8 bases between. This CDR3 is 14 amino acids long. Here the CDR3 reads CASSLGLASYEQYF. In DNA form, the CDR3 reads TGTGCCAGCAGCTTAGGGTTAGCGTCCTACGAGCAGTACTTC.

This clone is labeled as medium-sized. The rearrangement links TRBV4-1 to TRBJ1-1; a weak D match, TRBD1 (5 bases). In germline, CDR1 is MGHRA, CDR2 YSYEKL. The V and J ends lost 0 bases and 4 bases respectively, with 12 bases between them. This CDR3 comprises 15 residues. This chain's CDR3 is CASSQDWGDSTEAFF. The CDR3 region has the DNA TGCGCCAGCAGCCAAGATTGGGGGGACTCCACTGAAGCTTTCTTT.

The V and J genes are TRBV5-4 and TRBJ2-1; D perhaps matches TRBD2 (6 bases). V shed 1 base and J shed 9 bases, with 11 bases lying between them. Germline V gene data show CDR1 as SGHNT and CDR2 as YYREEE (reference sequence). This CDR3 contains 13 residues. Here the CDR3 reads CASSLKEGGEQFF. Here the CDR3 DNA reads TGTGCCAGCAGCTTGAAGGAGGGAGGTGAGCAGTTCTTC.

The V gene is TRBV29-1, the J gene TRBJ2-1; 8 bases are a match to TRBD1. CDR1 is SQVTM, CDR2 ANQGSEA, per germline. CDR3 length: 15 amino acids. V was clipped by 4 bases and J by 3 bases; unmatched bases: 8. The CDR3 here is CSVVDRGEIYNEQFF. CDR3 DNA: TGCAGCGTTGTCGACAGGGGCGAAATCTACAATGAGCAGTTCTTC.

For the CDR3, the DNA is TGCAGTGCTGAAAGACAGGAGCAGTTCTTC. Translated: CSAERQEQFF. V usage is TRBV20-1 and J usage is TRBJ2-1, with D perhaps TRBD1 (5 bases). V lost 5 bases and J 10 bases, leaving 9 bases between the germline ends. The germline V gene has CDR1 DFQATT and CDR2 SNEGSKA (reference sequence). This CDR3 region has 10 residues.

The chain carries TRBV5-1 and TRBJ1-5, with a weak D call TRBD1 (5 bases). V shed 4 bases and J shed 5 bases, with 10 bases lying between them. Germline assignment: CDR1 SGHRS and CDR2 YFSETQ. This CDR3 is 13 amino acids long. Written as DNA, the CDR3 is TGCGCCAGCAGCGCCCGGGGGGATCAGCCCCAGCATTTT. This encodes CASSARGDQPQHF.

This chain connects TRBV14 to TRBJ2-1; tentatively, D is TRBD2 (6 bases). The CDR3 runs 15 residues. Trimming left V 4 bases short and J 1 base short, with 11 bases between. Germline loops: CDR1 SGHDN, CDR2 FVKESK. The CDR3: CASSPQRASYNEQFF. The CDR3 region has the DNA TGTGCCAGCAGCCCCCAGCGGGCTTCCTACAATGAGCAGTTCTTC.

The V call is TRBV19, the J call TRBJ1-4; TRBD1 matches at 9 bases. The CDR3 has 16 amino acids. J lost 6 bases, V lost 5 bases, and 10 bases had no gene match. Germline V gene data show CDR1 as LNHDA and CDR2 as SQIVND (reference sequence). CDR3 nucleotides: TGTGCCAGTAGTCCATCCCTGACAGGGGGGTATGAAAAACTGTTTTTT. It codes for CASSPSLTGGYEKLFF.

This rearrangement joins TRBV7-2 to TRBJ1-1, with D tentatively TRBD1 (6 bases). Trimming took 5 bases from V and 4 from J, leaving 11 bases between them. CDR1 and CDR2 from the germline V gene are SGHTA and FQGNSA. The CDR3 has 13 residues. The CDR3 spells CASSPQGSTEAFF. For the CDR3, the DNA is TGTGCCAGCAGCCCTCAGGGGAGCACTGAAGCTTTCTTT.

V is TRBV7-9 and J is TRBJ2-7, with D unresolved. Trimming pared 1 base from V and 4 bases from J, leaving 11 bases between. The germline CDR1 and CDR2 sequences are SEHNR and FQNEAQ (reference sequence). This CDR3 comprises 14 residues. CDR3 nucleotide sequence: TGTGCCAGCAGCTTAGGTTCGCGGCAGTACGAGCAGTACTTC. This codes for CASSLGSRQYEQYF.

The J gene is TRBJ2-5, the V gene TRBV28; 8 bases line up with TRBD2. The CDR3 totals 17 residues. The germline V gene has CDR1 MDHEN and CDR2 SYDVKM. V shed 4 bases and J 2 bases; nucleotides not matched to a gene: 12. The CDR3 sequence: CASSCSGERAEQETQYF. DNA for the CDR3: TGTGCCAGCAGTTGTAGCGGGGAGAGAGCAGAACAAGAGACCCAGTACTTC.

This chain connects TRBV21-1 to TRBJ2-3; the D call TRBD2 from the table was never checked on the DNA. TRBV21-1 is a pseudogene locus. There are 17 residues in the CDR3. CDR3 DNA sequence: TGTGCCAGCAGCAAAAGAGGGTGGCGGGAAGGCACAGATACGCAGTATTTT. This gives the protein CASSKRGWREGTDTQYF.

The chain links TRBV10-3 to TRBJ1-1, with D uncertain. The CDR3 loop spans 14 amino acids. V was clipped by 3 bases and J by 7 bases, with 15 bases between them. The germline CDR1 and CDR2 sequences are ENHRY and SYGVKD. CDR3 nucleotides: TGTGCCATCAGTGACCCGGATCGGAGGAGTGAAGCTTTCTTT. Its translation is CAISDPDRRSEAFF.

The chain combines TRBV19 with TRBJ2-2; D perhaps matches TRBD2 (6 bases). CDR3 length equals 15 residues. Trimming removed 7 bases at V and 6 bases at J, with 18 bases between. Per germline, CDR1 LNHDA and CDR2 SQIVND (reference sequence). CDR3 protein: CASTLGGSAPGELFF. The CDR3 DNA is TGTGCCAGTACCCTTGGAGGGAGTGCCCCCGGGGAGCTGTTTTTT.